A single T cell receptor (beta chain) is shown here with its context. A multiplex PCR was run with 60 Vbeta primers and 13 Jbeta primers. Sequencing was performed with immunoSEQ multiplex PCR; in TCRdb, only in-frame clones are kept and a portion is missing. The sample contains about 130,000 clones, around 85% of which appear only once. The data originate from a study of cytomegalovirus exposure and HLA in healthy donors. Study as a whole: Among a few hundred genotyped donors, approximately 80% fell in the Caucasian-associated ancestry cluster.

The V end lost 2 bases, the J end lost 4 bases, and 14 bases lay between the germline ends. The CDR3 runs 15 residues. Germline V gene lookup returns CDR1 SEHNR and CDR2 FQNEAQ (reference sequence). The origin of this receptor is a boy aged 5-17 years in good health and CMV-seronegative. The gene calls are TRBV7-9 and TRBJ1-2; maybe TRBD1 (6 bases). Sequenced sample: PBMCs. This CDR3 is CASSLPVGTIYGYTF. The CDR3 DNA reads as TGTGCCAGCAGCTTACCCGTTGGGACAATCTATGGCTACACCTTC.